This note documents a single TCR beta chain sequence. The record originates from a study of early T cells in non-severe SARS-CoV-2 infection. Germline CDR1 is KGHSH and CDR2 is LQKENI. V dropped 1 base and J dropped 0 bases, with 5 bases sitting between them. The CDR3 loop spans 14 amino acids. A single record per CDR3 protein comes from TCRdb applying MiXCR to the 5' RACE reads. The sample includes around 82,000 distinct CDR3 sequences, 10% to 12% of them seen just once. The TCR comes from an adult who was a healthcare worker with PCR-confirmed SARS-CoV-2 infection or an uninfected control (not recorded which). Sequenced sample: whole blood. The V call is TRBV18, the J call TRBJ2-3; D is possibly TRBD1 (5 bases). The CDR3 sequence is CASSPQGSTDTQYF. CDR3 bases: TGTGCCAGCTCACCACAGGGGAGCACAGATACGCAGTATTTT.